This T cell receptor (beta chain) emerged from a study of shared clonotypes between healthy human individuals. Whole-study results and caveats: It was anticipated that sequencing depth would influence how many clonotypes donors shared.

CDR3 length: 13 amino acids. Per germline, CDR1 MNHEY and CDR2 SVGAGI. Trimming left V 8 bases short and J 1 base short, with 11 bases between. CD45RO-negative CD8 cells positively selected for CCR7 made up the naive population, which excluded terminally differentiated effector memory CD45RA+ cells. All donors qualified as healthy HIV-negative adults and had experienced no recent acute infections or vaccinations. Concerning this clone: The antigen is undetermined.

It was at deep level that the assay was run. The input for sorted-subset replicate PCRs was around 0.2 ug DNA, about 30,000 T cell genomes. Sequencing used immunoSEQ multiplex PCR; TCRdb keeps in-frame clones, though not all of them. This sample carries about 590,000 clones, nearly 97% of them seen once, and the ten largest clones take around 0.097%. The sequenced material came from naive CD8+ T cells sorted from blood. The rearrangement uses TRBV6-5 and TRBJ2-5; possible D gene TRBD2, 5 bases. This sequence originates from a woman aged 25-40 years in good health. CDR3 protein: CASRGFPQETQYF. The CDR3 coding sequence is TGTGCCAGCCGGGGATTTCCCCAAGAGACCCAGTACTTC.